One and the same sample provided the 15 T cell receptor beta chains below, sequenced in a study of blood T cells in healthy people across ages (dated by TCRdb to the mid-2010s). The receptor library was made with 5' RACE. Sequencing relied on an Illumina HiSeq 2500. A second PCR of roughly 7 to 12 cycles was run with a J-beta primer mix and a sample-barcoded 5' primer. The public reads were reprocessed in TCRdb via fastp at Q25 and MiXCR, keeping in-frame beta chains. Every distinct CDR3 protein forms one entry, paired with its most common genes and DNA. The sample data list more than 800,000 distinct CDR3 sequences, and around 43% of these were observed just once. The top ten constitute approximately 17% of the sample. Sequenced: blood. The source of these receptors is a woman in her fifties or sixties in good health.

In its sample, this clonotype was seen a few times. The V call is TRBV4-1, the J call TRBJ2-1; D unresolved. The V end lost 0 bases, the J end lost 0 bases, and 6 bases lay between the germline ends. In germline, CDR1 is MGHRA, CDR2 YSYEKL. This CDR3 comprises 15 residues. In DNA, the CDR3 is TGCGCCAGCAGCCAAGACGTCAACTCCTACAATGAGCAGTTCTTC. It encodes CASSQDVNSYNEQFF.

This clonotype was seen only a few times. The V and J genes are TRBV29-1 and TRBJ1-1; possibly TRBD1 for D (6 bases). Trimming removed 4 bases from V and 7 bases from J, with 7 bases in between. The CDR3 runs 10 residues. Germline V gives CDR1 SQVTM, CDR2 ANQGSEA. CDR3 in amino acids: CSVATGEAFF. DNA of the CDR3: TGCAGCGTTGCGACAGGTGAAGCTTTCTTT.

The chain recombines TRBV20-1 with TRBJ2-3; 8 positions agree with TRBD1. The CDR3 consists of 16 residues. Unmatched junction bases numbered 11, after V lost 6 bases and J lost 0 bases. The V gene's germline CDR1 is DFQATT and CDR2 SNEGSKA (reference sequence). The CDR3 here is CSAKSFRTGSTDTQYF. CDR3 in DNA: TGCAGTGCCAAGAGTTTTAGGACAGGGAGCACAGATACGCAGTATTTT.

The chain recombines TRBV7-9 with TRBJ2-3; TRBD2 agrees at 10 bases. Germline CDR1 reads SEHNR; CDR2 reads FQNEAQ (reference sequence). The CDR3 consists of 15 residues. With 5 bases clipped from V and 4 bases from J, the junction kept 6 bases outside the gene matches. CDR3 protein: CASSPAGGPADTQYF. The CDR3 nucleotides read TGTGCCAGCAGCCCAGCGGGAGGGCCCGCAGATACGCAGTATTTT.

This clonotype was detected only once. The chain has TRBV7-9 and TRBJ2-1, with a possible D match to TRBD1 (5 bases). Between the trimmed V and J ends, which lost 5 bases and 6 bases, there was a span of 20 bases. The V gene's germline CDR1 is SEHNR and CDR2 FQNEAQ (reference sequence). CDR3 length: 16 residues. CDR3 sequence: CASSIEASWGFNEQFF. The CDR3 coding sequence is TGTGCCAGCAGCATAGAAGCCTCCTGGGGCTTCAATGAGCAGTTCTTC.

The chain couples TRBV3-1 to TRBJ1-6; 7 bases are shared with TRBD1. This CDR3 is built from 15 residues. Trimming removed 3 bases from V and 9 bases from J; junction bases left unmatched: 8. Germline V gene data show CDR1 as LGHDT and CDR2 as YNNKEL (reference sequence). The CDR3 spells CASSQGQPQSSPLHF. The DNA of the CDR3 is TGTGCCAGCAGCCAGGGACAGCCCCAATCTTCACCCCTCCACTTT.

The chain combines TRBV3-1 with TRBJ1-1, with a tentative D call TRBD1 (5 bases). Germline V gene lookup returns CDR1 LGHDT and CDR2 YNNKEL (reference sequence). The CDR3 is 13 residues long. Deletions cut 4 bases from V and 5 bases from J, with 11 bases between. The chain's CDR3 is CASSPTDRTEAFF. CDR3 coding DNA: TGTGCCAGCAGCCCTACCGACAGAACTGAAGCTTTCTTT.

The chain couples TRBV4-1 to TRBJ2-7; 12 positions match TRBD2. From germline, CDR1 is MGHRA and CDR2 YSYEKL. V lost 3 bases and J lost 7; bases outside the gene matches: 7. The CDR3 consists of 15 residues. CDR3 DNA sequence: TGCGCCAGCAGCCAGACTAGCGGGAGACTAGGTGAGCAGTACTTC. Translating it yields CASSQTSGRLGEQYF.

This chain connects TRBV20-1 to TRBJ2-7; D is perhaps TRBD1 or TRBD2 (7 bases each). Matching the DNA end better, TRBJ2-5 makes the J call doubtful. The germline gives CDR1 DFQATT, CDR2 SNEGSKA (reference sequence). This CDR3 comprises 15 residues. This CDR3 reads CSAQLPRGGGETQYF. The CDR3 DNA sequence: TGCAGTGCTCAATTACCCAGGGGGGGGGGAGAGACCCAGTACTTC.

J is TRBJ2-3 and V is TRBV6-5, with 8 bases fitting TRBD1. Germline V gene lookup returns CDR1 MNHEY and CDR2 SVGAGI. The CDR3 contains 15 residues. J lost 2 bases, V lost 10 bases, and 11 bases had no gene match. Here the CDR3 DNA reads TGTGCCACCTCCTTAACGACAGGGGTCACAGATACGCAGTATTTT. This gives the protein CATSLTTGVTDTQYF.

CDR3 loop: CASSGSEASGRGDTQYF. In DNA form, the CDR3 reads TGTGCCAGCAGTGGTTCGGAGGCTAGCGGGAGGGGAGATACGCAGTATTTT. The rearrangement links TRBV6-1 to TRBJ2-3; TRBD2 aligns across 12 bases. Germline-derived CDR1 and CDR2 are MNHNS and SASEGT. The CDR3 totals 17 residues. Trimming took 4 bases from V and 5 from J; bases not matched to a gene: 10.

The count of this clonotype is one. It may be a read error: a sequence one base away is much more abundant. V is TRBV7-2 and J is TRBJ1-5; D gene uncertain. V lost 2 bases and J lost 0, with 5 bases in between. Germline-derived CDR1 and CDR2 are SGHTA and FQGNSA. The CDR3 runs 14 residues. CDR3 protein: CASSLRNSNQPQHF. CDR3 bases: TGTGCCAGCAGCTTAAGGAATAGCAATCAGCCCCAGCATTTT.

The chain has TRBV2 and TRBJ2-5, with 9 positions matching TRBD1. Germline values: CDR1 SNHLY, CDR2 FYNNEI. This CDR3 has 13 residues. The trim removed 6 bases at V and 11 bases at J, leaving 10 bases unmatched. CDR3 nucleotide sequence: TGTGCCAGCAGGGACAGGGGCCTCTCCGTGCAGTACTTC. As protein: CASRDRGLSVQYF.

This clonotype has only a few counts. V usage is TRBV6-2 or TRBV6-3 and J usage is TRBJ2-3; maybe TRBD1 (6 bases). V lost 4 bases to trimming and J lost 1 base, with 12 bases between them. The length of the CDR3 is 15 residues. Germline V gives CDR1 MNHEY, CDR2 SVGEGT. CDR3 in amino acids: CASSSGRQGTDTQYF. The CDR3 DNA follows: TGTGCCAGCAGTTCAGGAAGACAGGGCACAGATACGCAGTATTTT.

The CDR3 sequence: CAITLKASQETQYF. The CDR3, as DNA: TGTGCCATCACCCTGAAGGCAAGCCAAGAGACCCAGTACTTC. This chain connects TRBV14 to TRBJ2-5; D gene unclear. V lost 10 bases, J lost 1 base, and 16 bases lay in between. Germline V gene lookup returns CDR1 SGHDN and CDR2 FVKESK. The CDR3 extends over 14 amino acids.